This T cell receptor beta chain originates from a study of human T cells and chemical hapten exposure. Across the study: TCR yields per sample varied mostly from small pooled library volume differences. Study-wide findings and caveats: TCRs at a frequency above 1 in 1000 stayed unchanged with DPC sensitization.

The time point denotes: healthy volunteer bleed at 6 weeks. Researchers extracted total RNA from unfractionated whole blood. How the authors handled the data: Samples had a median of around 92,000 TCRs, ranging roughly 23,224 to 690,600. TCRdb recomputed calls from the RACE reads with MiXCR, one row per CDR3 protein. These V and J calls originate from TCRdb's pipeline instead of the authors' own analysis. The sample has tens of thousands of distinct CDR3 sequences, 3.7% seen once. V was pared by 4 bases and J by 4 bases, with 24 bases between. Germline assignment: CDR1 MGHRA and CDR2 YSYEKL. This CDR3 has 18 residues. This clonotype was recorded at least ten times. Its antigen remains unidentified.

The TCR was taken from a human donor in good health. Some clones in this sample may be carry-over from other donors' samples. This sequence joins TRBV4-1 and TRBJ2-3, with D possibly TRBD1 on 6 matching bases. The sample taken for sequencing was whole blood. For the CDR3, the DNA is TGCGCCAGCAGCCCGACCGTAACCCTAACAGGGTCGTCAGATACGCAGTATTTT. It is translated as CASSPTVTLTGSSDTQYF.